Below, one T cell receptor beta chain is given with its context. TCRdb's table, derived via immunoSEQ multiplex PCR, lists solely in-frame clones and lacks some. In the table there are about 100,000 clones, 84% of which are singletons. The sample comes from a study of blood T cell repertoires in COVID-19. V lost 5 bases, J lost 4 bases, and 9 bases stayed unmatched. This CDR3 is 15 amino acids long. Germline CDR1 reads SGHTA; CDR2 reads FQGTGA. V gene TRBV7-3 combines with J gene TRBJ1-1; TRBD1 matches 8 bases. This TCR derives from a man aged 35 to 55 with active or convalescent COVID-19. The sequenced sample consisted of peripheral blood. Here the CDR3 reads CASSTTSGTGTEAFF. For the CDR3, the DNA is TGTGCCAGCAGCACTACGTCCGGGACAGGCACTGAAGCTTTCTTT.